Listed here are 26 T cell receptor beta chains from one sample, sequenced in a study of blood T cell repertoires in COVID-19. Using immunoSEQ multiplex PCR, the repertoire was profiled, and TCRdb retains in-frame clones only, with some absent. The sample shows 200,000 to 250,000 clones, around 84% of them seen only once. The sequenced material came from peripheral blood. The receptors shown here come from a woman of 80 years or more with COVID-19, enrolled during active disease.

DNA of the CDR3: TGCGCCAGCAGCCAAGACGGGTTCCAGTTCTTC. Its protein product is CASSQDGFQFF. The rearrangement links TRBV4-1 to TRBJ2-1, with D uncertain. This CDR3 is 11 amino acids long. With 0 bases removed from V and 13 bases from J, the gap between germline ends came to 7 bases. Germline V lookup: CDR1 MGHRA, CDR2 YSYEKL.

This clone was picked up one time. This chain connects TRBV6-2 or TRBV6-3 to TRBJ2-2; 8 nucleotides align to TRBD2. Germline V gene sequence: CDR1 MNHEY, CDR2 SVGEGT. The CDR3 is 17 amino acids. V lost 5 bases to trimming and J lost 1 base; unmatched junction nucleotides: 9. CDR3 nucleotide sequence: TGTGCCAGCAGTCCACCGGCGGGGGGTGAGAACACCGGGGAGCTGTTTTTT. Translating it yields CASSPPAGGENTGELFF.

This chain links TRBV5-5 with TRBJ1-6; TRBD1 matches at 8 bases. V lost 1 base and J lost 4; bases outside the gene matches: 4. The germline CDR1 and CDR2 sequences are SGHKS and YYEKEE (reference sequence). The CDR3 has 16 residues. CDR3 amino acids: CASSLSNRGYNSPLHF. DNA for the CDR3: TGTGCCAGCAGCTTGTCGAACAGGGGGTATAATTCACCCCTCCACTTT.

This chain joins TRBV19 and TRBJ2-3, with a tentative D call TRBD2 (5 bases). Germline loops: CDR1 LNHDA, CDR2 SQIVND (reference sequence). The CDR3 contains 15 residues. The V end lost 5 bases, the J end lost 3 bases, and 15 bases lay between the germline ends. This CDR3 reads CASSPLGGYTDTQYF. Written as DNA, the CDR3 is TGTGCCAGTAGTCCCCTTGGAGGATATACAGATACGCAGTATTTT. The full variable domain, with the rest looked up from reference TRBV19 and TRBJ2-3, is DGGITQSPKYLFRKEGQNVTLSCEQNLNHDAMYWYRQDPGQGLRLIYYSQIVNDFQKGDIAEGYSVSREKKESFPLTVTSAQKNPTAFYLCASSPLGGYTDTQYFGPGTRLTVL.

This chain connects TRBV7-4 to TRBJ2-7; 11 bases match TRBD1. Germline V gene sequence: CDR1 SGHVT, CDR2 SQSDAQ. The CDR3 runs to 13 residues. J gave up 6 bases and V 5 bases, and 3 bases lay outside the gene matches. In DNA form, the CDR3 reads TGTGCCAGCAGCCCGGGGACAGGGGGCGAGCAGTACTTC. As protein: CASSPGTGGEQYF.

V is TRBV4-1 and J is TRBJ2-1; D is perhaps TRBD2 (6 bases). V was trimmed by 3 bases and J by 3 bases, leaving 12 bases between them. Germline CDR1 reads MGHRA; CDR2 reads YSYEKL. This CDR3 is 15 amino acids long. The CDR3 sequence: CASSQDWGDYNEQFF. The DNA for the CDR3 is TGCGCCAGCAGCCAGGACTGGGGGGACTACAATGAGCAGTTCTTC.

Here the CDR3 reads CASSPREGLSEAFF. The CDR3 nucleotides read TGTGCCAGCTCACCTCGGGAGGGATTATCTGAAGCTTTCTTT. The gene calls are TRBV18 and TRBJ1-1; D ambiguous. The CDR3 is 14 residues long. Germline V CDR1 and CDR2: KGHSH, LQKENI. Trimming shortened V by 3 bases and J by 6 bases, and 14 bases separated the two germline ends.

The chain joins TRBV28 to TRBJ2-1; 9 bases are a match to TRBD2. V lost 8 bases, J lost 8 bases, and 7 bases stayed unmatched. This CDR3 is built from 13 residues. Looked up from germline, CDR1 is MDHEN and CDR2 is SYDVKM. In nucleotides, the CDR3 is TGTGCCAGCTTACGCGGGGGGGCAGATGAGCAGTTCTTC. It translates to CASLRGGADEQFF. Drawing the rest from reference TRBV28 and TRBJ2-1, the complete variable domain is DVKVTQSSRYLVKRTGEKVFLECVQDMDHENMFWYRQDPGLGLRLIYFSYDVKMKEKGDIPEGYSVSREKKERFSLILESASTNQTSMYLCASLRGGADEQFFGPGTRLTVL.

The CDR3 region has the DNA TGTGCCAGCAGCTTATGGGGGGTCCAAGAGACCCAGTACTTC. It yields the protein CASSLWGVQETQYF. The V gene is TRBV7-9, the J gene TRBJ2-5, with a tentative D call TRBD2 (6 bases). The germline V gene encodes CDR1 SEHNR and CDR2 FQNEAQ (reference sequence). V was cut by 2 bases and J by 1 base, with 8 bases left in between. The CDR3 is 14 residues long.

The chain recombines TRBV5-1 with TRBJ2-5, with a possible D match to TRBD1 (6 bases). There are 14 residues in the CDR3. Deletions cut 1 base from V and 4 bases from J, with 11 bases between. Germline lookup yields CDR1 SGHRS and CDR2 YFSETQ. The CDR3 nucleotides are TGCGCCAGCAGCTTGAGGACAGCGCGAGAGACCCAGTACTTC. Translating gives CASSLRTARETQYF.

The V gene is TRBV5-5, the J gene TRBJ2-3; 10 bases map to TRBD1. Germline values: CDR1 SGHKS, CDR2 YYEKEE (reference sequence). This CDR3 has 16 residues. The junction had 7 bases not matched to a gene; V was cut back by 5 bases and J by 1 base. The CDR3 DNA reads TGTGCCAGCAGTACTCGACAGGGGGCCGGCACAGATACGCAGTATTTT. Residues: CASSTRQGAGTDTQYF.

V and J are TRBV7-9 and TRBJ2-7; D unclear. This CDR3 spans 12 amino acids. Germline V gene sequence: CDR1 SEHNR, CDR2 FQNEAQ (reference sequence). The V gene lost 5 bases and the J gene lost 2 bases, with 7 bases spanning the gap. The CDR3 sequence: CASSLLTYEQYF. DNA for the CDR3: TGTGCCAGCAGCCTCCTAACCTACGAGCAGTACTTC.

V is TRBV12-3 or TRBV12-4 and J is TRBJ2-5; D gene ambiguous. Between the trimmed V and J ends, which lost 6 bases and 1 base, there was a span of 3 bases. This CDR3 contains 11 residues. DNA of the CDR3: TGTGCCAGCAGCCTCCAAGAGACCCAGTACTTC. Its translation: CASSLQETQYF.

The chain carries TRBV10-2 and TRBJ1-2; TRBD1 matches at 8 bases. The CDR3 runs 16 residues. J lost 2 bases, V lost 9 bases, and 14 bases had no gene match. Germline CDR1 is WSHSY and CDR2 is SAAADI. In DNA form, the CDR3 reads TGCGCCAGTGTTCCCCTGGGGGCAGGGGGCAACTATGGCTACACCTTC. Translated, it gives CASVPLGAGGNYGYTF.

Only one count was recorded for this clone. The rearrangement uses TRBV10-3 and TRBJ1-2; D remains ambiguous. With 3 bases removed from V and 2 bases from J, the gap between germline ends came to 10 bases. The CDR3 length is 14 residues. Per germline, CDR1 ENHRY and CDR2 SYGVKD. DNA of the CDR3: TGTGCCATCAGTGACCCCGGGTCCAACTATGGCTACACCTTC. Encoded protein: CAISDPGSNYGYTF.

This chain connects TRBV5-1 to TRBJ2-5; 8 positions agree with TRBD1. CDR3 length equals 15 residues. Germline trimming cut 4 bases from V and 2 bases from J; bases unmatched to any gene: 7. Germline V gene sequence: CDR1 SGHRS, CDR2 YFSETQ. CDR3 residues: CASSITGGTQETQYF. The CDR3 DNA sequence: TGCGCCAGCAGCATTACAGGGGGGACTCAAGAGACCCAGTACTTC.

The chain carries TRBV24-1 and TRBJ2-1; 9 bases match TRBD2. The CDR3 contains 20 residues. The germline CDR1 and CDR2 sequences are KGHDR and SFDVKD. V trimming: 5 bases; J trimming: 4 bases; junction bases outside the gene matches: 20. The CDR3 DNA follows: TGTGCCACCAGTGGACGTTCGACCCGAGTAGCGGGGGTTCCGTACAATGAGCAGTTCTTC. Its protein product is CATSGRSTRVAGVPYNEQFF.

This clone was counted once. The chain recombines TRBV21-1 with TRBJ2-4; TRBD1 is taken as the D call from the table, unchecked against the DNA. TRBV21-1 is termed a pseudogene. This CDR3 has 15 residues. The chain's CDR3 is CASSRAQGARNIQYF. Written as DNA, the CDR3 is TGTGCCAGCAGCAGAGCACAGGGGGCGCGGAACATTCAGTACTTC.

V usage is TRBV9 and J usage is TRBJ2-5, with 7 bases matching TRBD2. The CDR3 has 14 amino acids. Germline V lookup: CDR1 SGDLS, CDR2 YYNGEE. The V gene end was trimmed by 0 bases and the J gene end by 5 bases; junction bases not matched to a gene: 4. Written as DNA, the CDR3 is TGTGCCAGCAGCGTAGTGTCCGGGGGGGAGACCCAGTACTTC. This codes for CASSVVSGGETQYF.

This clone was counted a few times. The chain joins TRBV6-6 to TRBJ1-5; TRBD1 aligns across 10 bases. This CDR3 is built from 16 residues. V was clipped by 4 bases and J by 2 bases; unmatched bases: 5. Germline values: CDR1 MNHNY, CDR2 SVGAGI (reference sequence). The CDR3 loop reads CASSSPGTGGNQPQHF. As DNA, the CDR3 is TGTGCCAGCAGTTCCCCCGGGACAGGGGGCAATCAGCCCCAGCATTTT.

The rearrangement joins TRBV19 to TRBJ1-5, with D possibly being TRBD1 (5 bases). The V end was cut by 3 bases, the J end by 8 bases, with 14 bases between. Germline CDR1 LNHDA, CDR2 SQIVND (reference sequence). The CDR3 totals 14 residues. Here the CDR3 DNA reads TGTGCCAGTAGTATTGGCCGGGGGTTGGAGCCCCAGCATTTT. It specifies CASSIGRGLEPQHF.

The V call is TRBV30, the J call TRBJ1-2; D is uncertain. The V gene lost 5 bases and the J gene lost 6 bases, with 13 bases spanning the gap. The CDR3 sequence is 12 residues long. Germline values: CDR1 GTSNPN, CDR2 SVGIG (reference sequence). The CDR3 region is CAWLPLGHGYTF. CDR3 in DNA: TGTGCCTGGTTACCTCTAGGTCATGGCTACACCTTC.

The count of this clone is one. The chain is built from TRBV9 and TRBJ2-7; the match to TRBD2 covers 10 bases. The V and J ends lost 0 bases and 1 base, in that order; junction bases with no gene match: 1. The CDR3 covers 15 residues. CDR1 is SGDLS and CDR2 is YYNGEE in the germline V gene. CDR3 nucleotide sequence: TGTGCCAGCAGCGTAGCTAGCGGGGGATCCTACGAGCAGTACTTC. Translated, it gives CASSVASGGSYEQYF. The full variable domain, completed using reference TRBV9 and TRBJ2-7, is DSGVTQTPKHLITATGQRVTLRCSPRSGDLSVYWYQQSLDQGLQFLIQYYNGEERAKGNILERFSAQQFPDLHSELNLSSLELGDSALYFCASSVASGGSYEQYFGPGTRLTVT.

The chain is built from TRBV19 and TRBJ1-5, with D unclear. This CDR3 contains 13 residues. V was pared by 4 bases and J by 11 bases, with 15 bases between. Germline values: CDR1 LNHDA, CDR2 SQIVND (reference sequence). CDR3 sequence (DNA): TGTGCCAGTAGTAGAGCGGGAGCCCCGACCCAGCATTTT. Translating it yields CASSRAGAPTQHF.

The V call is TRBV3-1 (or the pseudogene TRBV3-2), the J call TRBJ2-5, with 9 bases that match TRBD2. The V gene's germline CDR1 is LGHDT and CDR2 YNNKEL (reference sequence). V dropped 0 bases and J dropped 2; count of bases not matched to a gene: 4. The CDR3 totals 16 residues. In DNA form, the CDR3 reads TGTGCCAGCAGCCAAGATAGCCTAGCGGGGCAAGAGACCCAGTACTTC. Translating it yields CASSQDSLAGQETQYF.

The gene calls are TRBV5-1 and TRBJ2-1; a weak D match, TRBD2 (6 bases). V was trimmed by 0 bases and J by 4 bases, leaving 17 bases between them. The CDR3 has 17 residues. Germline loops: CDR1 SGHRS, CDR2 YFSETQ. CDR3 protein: CASSLGLLEGRYNEQFF. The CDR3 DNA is TGCGCCAGCAGCTTGGGGTTACTTGAGGGGAGGTACAATGAGCAGTTCTTC.